Listed below are T cell receptor beta chains from one sample, sequenced in a study of CD8+ T cells in alopecia areata. Sequencing used immunoSEQ multiplex PCR; TCRdb keeps in-frame clones, though not all of them. The sample has about 300,000 clones; 58% are singletons. Material: CD4+ T cells sorted from blood, obtained at week 24, from a patient treated with tofacitinib. The receptors come from a human donor with alopecia areata. Both conserved end residues are part of each CDR3. The D gene is left open where the match is weak. Size is omitted from some rows. Given values are once, few, many or a class for expanded clones.

clone size,D gene,V gene,J gene,CDR3 DNA,CDR3 protein
.,.,TRBV2,TRBJ1-1,TGTGCCAGCAGTGAAAGGGAGGCGGGATCCCTTGAAGCTTTCTTT,CASSEREAGSLEAFF
.,.,TRBV15,TRBJ2-4,TGTGCCACCAGCAGAGATCCTGCCGGAAACATTCAGTACTTC,CATSRDPAGNIQYF
many,.,TRBV7-2,TRBJ2-1,TGTGCCAGCAGCTTAGCATTCTCAGCTTCCTACAATGAGCAGTTCTTC,CASSLAFSASYNEQFF
.,.,TRBV30,TRBJ1-1,TGTGCCTGGAGGACAGGCGGGGTGAACACTGAAGCTTTCTTT,CAWRTGGVNTEAFF
.,.,TRBV30,TRBJ1-5,TGTGCCTGGAGTGTACAGGAAGGCCAGCCCCAGCATTTT,CAWSVQEGQPQHF
.,.,TRBV6-1,TRBJ1-1,TGTGCCAGCATTAGGACGCAGACGGGGAACACTGAAGCTTTCTTT,CASIRTQTGNTEAFF
.,.,TRBV30,TRBJ1-5,TGTGCCTGGAGTACAGAGAACTATCAGCCCCAGCATTTT,CAWSTENYQPQHF
.,.,TRBV29-1,TRBJ1-5,TGCAGCGTTGGGGCAGGCGGTGGCTGGCCCCAGCATTTT,CSVGAGGGWPQHF
.,.,TRBV5-6,TRBJ2-7,TGTGCCAGCAGCTCCATATCGGGGACATACGCCTACGAGCAGTACTTC,CASSSISGTYAYEQYF
.,TRBD2,TRBV19,TRBJ2-3,TGTGCCAGCACGGGGGGGGCCACAGATACGCAGTATTTT,CASTGGATDTQYF
few,.,TRBV18,TRBJ2-7,TGTGCCAGCTCACCGGGACCTGAATACGAGCAGTACTTC,CASSPGPEYEQYF
.,.,TRBV29-1,TRBJ2-5,TGCAGCGGACAGCCCCAAGAGACCCAGTACTTC,CSGQPQETQYF
few,.,TRBV20-1,TRBJ2-5,TGCAGTGCTAGAGTTGAGACCCAGTACTTC,CSARVETQYF
.,.,TRBV7-2,TRBJ1-2,TGTGCCAGCAGCTTAGATTTACACGCGACTAACTATGGCTACACCTTC,CASSLDLHATNYGYTF
.,.,TRBV29-1,TRBJ1-1,TGCAGCGTTGAGGGTCAACTTATCAGTGAAGCTTTCTTT,CSVEGQLISEAFF
few,.,TRBV27,TRBJ1-5,TGTGCCAGCTCTGACATTTTGAATCAGCCCCAGCATTTT,CASSDILNQPQHF
few,TRBD1,TRBV9,TRBJ1-4,TGTGCCAGCAGCTCCGACAGGGGGTCTGAAAAACTGTTTTTT,CASSSDRGSEKLFF
.,.,TRBV5-4,TRBJ2-1,TGTGCCAGCAGCACCTACAATGAGCAGTTCTTC,CASSTYNEQFF
once,.,TRBV28,TRBJ2-7,TGTGCCAGCAGCGTCCGATGGCGGGGTACCGAGCAGTACTTC,CASSVRWRGTEQYF
.,.,TRBV6-5,TRBJ1-1,TGTGCCAGCAGCCCGGAGCCAACGGGCACTGAAGCTTTCTTT,CASSPEPTGTEAFF
once,.,TRBV5-1,TRBJ2-1,TGCGCCAGCAGCTTGTCCCGGTTGAATGAGCAGTTCTTC,CASSLSRLNEQFF
.,TRBD1,TRBV9,TRBJ1-6,TGTGCCAGCAGCGCGACAGGGGAAGGACTCTCACCCCTCCACTTT,CASSATGEGLSPLHF
few,TRBD1,TRBV18,TRBJ1-6,TGTGCCAGCTCACCGGAGGGACAGAATTCACCCCTCCACTTT,CASSPEGQNSPLHF
.,.,TRBV7-6,TRBJ2-6,TGTGCCAGCAGCTCTCATTACTCTGGGGCCAACGTCCTGACTTTC,CASSSHYSGANVLTF
few,.,TRBV7-2,TRBJ2-1,TGTGCCAGCAGCTTAGAACAGTTTATCTACAATGAGCAGTTCTTC,CASSLEQFIYNEQFF
.,TRBD1,TRBV14,TRBJ1-1,TGTGCCAGCAGCCACATCGGACAGGGGAATGACCTCGAAGCTTTCTTT,CASSHIGQGNDLEAFF
few,TRBD1,TRBV7-9,TRBJ1-2,TGTGCCAGCAGCCTAGGACAGGGGGATGGCTACACCTTC,CASSLGQGDGYTF
once,.,TRBV5-4,TRBJ2-5,TGTGCCAGCAGCCAGGGACTCACGAGGGAGACCCAGTACTTC,CASSQGLTRETQYF
.,.,TRBV28,TRBJ1-2,TGTGCCAGCAGTTCCTTAGGTAGCTCTAACTATGGCTACACCTTC,CASSSLGSSNYGYTF
.,.,TRBV5-1,TRBJ2-1,TGCGCCAGCAGCAACTTTGGTGAGCAGTTCTTC,CASSNFGEQFF
few,.,TRBV6-5,TRBJ1-2,TGTGCCAGCAGTTACCTCGGCAGGGCCCCTGGCTACACCTTC,CASSYLGRAPGYTF
.,.,TRBV18,TRBJ2-3,TGTGCCAGCTCACCGAGTGGGCTCACAGATACGCAGTATTTT,CASSPSGLTDTQYF
.,.,TRBV30,TRBJ1-1,TGTGCCTGGAGCGGGCGCACTGAAGCTTTCTTT,CAWSGRTEAFF
few,TRBD2,TRBV28,TRBJ2-5,TGTGCCAGCAGTCGAGCGGGGCAAGAGACCCAGTACTTC,CASSRAGQETQYF
few,TRBD2,TRBV4-3,TRBJ2-3,TGCGCCAGCAGCCAAGAAGCGGCGGGGGGTTCAGATACGCAGTATTTT,CASSQEAAGGSDTQYF
.,TRBD2,TRBV7-2,TRBJ2-3,TGTGCCAGCAGCTCGGGACTAGCGGGGGATACGCAGTATTTT,CASSSGLAGDTQYF
.,.,TRBV29-1,TRBJ1-2,TGCAGCGTTGGTCAGCTAGCTAACTATGGCTACACCTTC,CSVGQLANYGYTF
few,TRBD1,TRBV29-1,TRBJ1-2,TGCAGCGTCTCCGACAGGGTATATGGCTACACCTTC,CSVSDRVYGYTF
.,.,TRBV6-5,TRBJ2-3,TGTGCCAGCAGTTACTCGGCAGGCACAGATACGCAGTATTTT,CASSYSAGTDTQYF
.,.,TRBV4-1,TRBJ2-1,TGCGCCAGCAGCCATGGGGGGGCCGTGGCCTACAATGAGCAGTTCTTC,CASSHGGAVAYNEQFF
once,.,TRBV5-6,TRBJ2-1,TGTGCCAGCAGCTTAACCATCAGGGTTAATGAGCAGTTCTTC,CASSLTIRVNEQFF
few,.,TRBV10-3,TRBJ2-5,TGTGCCATCAGAGAGGGGGTAGACGGGGAGACCCAGTACTTC,CAIREGVDGETQYF
.,.,TRBV28,TRBJ2-7,TGTGCCAGCAGTTTATGGTCGCCCCCCGAGCAGTACTTC,CASSLWSPPEQYF
few,.,TRBV29-1,TRBJ1-1,TGCAGCGTTGCGGGCAGACAGAACACTGAAGCTTTCTTT,CSVAGRQNTEAFF
.,TRBD1,TRBV2,TRBJ2-5,TGTGCCAGCAGAGAAAGACAGGGGATGACCCAGTACTTC,CASRERQGMTQYF